This T cell receptor beta chain was sequenced for a study of cytomegalovirus exposure and HLA in healthy donors. Across the study: T cells numbering around 180 million yielded some 100 million unique TCR beta sequences in an earlier analysis.

A word on this clone: No antigen is known for it.

Germline CDR1 and CDR2: MNHNY and SVGAGI (reference sequence). V lost 4 bases to trimming and J lost 9 bases; unmatched junction nucleotides: 7. CDR3 length equals 15 residues. 13 Jbeta primers and 60 Vbeta primers were used for the PCR. Clones were sequenced by immunoSEQ multiplex PCR, and TCRdb holds only the in-frame ones, with some missing. The sample consists of fewer than 250,000 clones, 79% of them appearing once. General study points: Among TCR sequences, most were rare, though some public TCRs appeared in many donors. A few of the chains that were CMV-associated were confirmed in vitro to be specific for CMV antigens. The study reported that TCR beta sequences accurately predicted HLA-A and HLA-B alleles in most subjects.

V gene TRBV6-6 combines with J gene TRBJ2-7; 15 nucleotides line up with TRBD2. The receptor's source is a male donor in good health and CMV-seropositive. Sequencing used PBMCs. The CDR3 loop is CASSSAGLAGGWQYF. In DNA form, the CDR3 reads TGTGCCAGCAGTTCCGCGGGACTAGCGGGGGGTTGGCAGTACTTC.